The T cell receptor (beta chain) under discussion was sequenced for a study of blood T cells in healthy people across ages. Broader study findings: The study could not conclusively compare naive and antigen-experienced cells, given its unsorted PBMCs. In long-lived donors, naive CD4+ cell counts and diversity exceeded those of aged donors.

CDR3 length: 13 residues. V was pared by 2 bases and J by 3 bases, with 8 bases between. CDR1 is LGHNA, CDR2 YSLEER, per germline. A sample-barcoded 5' primer and a J-beta primer mix were used in a second PCR of roughly 6 to 11 cycles. Researchers report that a template-switch adaptor with 12 random nucleotides tagged each cDNA molecule. MiXCR, run by TCRdb on the 5' RACE reads, gives a single entry per CDR3 protein. Altogether about 830,000 distinct CDR3 sequences are present, around 62% being singletons, with the ten largest covering 28%. This clonotype was detected a few times. Its antigen remains unidentified. The authors extracted at least 5 micrograms of total RNA per sample.

This rearrangement joins TRBV4-3 to TRBJ2-7, with D hard to call. The origin of this receptor is a man aged 25-45 years in good health. Source material: blood. CDR3 in DNA: TGCGCCAGCAGCCAAAGGTTGGGCTACGAGCAGTACTTC. Amino acids: CASSQRLGYEQYF.